The rows below give T cell receptor beta chains drawn from one sample of a study of OX40 agonist ivuxolimab in advanced cancers. Some clones are missing from TCRdb's copy, which holds only in-frame ones; the method was immunoSEQ multiplex PCR. The top ten clones hold about 1.5% of a sample with about 100,000 clones, approximately 87% of them seen once. The specimen was CD4+ or CD8+ T cells sorted from blood, collected in a trial of the OX40 agonist ivuxolimab. Receptors were obtained from an adult with an advanced solid tumor such as melanoma, head and neck, liver or kidney cancer. CDR3s include the opening cysteine and the closing phenylalanine or tryptophan. The D gene is left open where the match is weak. For some rows the clone size is stated as once, few or many, or as a class when expanded; others skip it.

.,TRBV5-4,TRBJ2-5,once,TGTGCCAGCAGCCCCACGGGGAGGCAGGGGGAGACCCAGTACTTC,CASSPTGRQGETQYF
.,TRBV5-1,TRBJ1-1,.,TGCGCCAGCAGCTTGGCACAGACCTATACTGAAGCTTTCTTT,CASSLAQTYTEAFF
.,TRBV9,TRBJ2-3,.,TGTGCCAGCAGCGTAGGGGACCGAAGCCCAGATACGCAGTATTTT,CASSVGDRSPDTQYF
TRBD1,TRBV4-3,TRBJ2-3,.,TGCGCCAGCAGCCAAGATCCCCGGACAGGAAGAGATACGCAGTATTTT,CASSQDPRTGRDTQYF
TRBD1,TRBV2,TRBJ1-6,once,TGTGCCAGCAGTTTGTCGACAGGGCGCAATTCACCCCTCCACTTT,CASSLSTGRNSPLHF
TRBD1,TRBV7-3,TRBJ1-2,few,TGTGCCAGCAGCTTAACGCCGGTGAGGGACAGCTATGGCTACACCTTC,CASSLTPVRDSYGYTF
TRBD1,TRBV19,TRBJ2-7,.,TGTGCCAGTAGTATTGGGACAGGGCGGTACGAGCAGTACTTC,CASSIGTGRYEQYF
TRBD1,TRBV5-6,TRBJ1-2,.,TGTGCCAGCAGCCCCGACAGGGGGCGAGGCTACACCTTC,CASSPDRGRGYTF
TRBD1,TRBV7-2,TRBJ1-2,.,TGTGCCAGCAGCGCCACCAACAGGGGAAACTATGGCTACACCTTC,CASSATNRGNYGYTF
TRBD1,TRBV10-2,TRBJ2-1,.,TGCGCCAGCAGCGTACACAGGGGTAGCTCCTACAATGAGCAGTTCTTC,CASSVHRGSSYNEQFF
TRBD1,TRBV6-5,TRBJ2-2,.,TGTGCCAGCAGTAGGACAGGCCGGAACACCGGGGAGCTGTTTTTT,CASSRTGRNTGELFF
.,TRBV29-1,TRBJ2-7,.,TGCAGCGTTGCTAGGGACAACGAGCAGTACTTC,CSVARDNEQYF
TRBD2,TRBV4-1,TRBJ2-4,.,TGCGCCAGCAGCCAAGATCCTCCCGGGGGGGCCAAAAACATTCAGTACTTC,CASSQDPPGGAKNIQYF
.,TRBV7-9,TRBJ2-5,.,TGTGCCAGCAGCTTAGTAGTGGCCGGAGAGACCCAGTACTTC,CASSLVVAGETQYF
.,TRBV7-8,TRBJ1-6,.,TGTGCCAGCAGCTTAACGCCAGGGTGGAGTTCACCCCTCCACTTT,CASSLTPGWSSPLHF
.,TRBV5-1,TRBJ1-1,.,TGCGCCAGCAGCCCGGAGGGGGTAAGGGGCACTGAAGCTTTCTTT,CASSPEGVRGTEAFF
TRBD1,TRBV13,TRBJ2-3,.,TGTGCCAGCAACATCCCTGGGGACAGGGGGCCTAGCACAGATACGCAGTATTTT,CASNIPGDRGPSTDTQYF
TRBD2,TRBV19,TRBJ2-7,.,TGTGCCAGTAGAGGGACTAGCGAGGCCTACGAGCAGTACTTC,CASRGTSEAYEQYF
TRBD1,TRBV7-2,TRBJ1-2,.,TGTGCCAGCAGCGCGGGACAGGGGGCGGGTGGCTACACCTTC,CASSAGQGAGGYTF
TRBD1,TRBV29-1,TRBJ2-2,.,TGCAGCGTCGAGGGACAGTTCAACACCGGGGAGCTGTTTTTT,CSVEGQFNTGELFF
TRBD1,TRBV10-3,TRBJ2-1,.,TGTGCCATCAGTCAGGGGGACAATGAGCAGTTCTTC,CAISQGDNEQFF
.,TRBV5-1,TRBJ1-1,once,TGCGCCAGCAGCTTGCCAGGGGTCACTGAAGCTTTCTTT,CASSLPGVTEAFF
TRBD1,TRBV5-1,TRBJ1-5,.,TGCGCCAGCAGCTTAGGACAGGGTGGCAATCAGCCCCAGCATTTT,CASSLGQGGNQPQHF
.,TRBV2,TRBJ1-1,once,TGTGCCAGCAGTATTCAGGGAACTGAAGCTTTCTTT,CASSIQGTEAFF
.,TRBV30,TRBJ1-3,.,TGTGCCTGGAGTGTACCCCCAGGTACTGGAAACACCATATATTTT,CAWSVPPGTGNTIYF
.,TRBV19,TRBJ1-2,.,TGTGCCAGTAGTATACTAGGGGAGAACTATGGCTACACCTTC,CASSILGENYGYTF
TRBD2,TRBV29-1,TRBJ2-7,once,TGCAGCGTTGAAGACACTAGCGGGGGTGCTAACGAGCAGTACTTC,CSVEDTSGGANEQYF
TRBD2,TRBV5-4,TRBJ2-2,.,TGTGCCAGCAGCTTGGGTTTGCGGGGGGGCGGCGGGGAGCTGTTTTTT,CASSLGLRGGGGELFF
TRBD1,TRBV5-1,TRBJ2-3,.,TGCGCCAGCAGCCCAGGGACAGCCACAGATACGCAGTATTTT,CASSPGTATDTQYF
.,TRBV5-8,TRBJ2-5,few,TGTGCCAGCAGCTTGTATGCAGAAGAGACCCAGTACTTC,CASSLYAEETQYF
.,TRBV21-1,TRBJ2-7,once,TGTGCCAGCAGCAAAGCGTCCAGCGCCCTCCTCTATCGGCAGTACTTC,CASSKASSALLYRQYF
.,TRBV27,TRBJ2-7,.,TGTGCCAGCAGTTTAGGGGCTAGCTTTACCTACGAGCAGTACTTC,CASSLGASFTYEQYF
.,TRBV18,TRBJ2-2,.,TGTGCCAGCTCACCACGGGGACAGAACACCGGGGAGCTGTTTTTT,CASSPRGQNTGELFF
TRBD1,TRBV19,TRBJ2-5,.,TGTGCCAGTAGTATGGATGGAGTCCCGGGACAGATCCCTCAAGAGACCCAGTACTTC,CASSMDGVPGQIPQETQYF
TRBD1,TRBV2,TRBJ2-4,.,TGTGCCAGCAGTCGGGACAGGGGCGAAGGCATTCAGTACTTC,CASSRDRGEGIQYF
.,TRBV2,TRBJ2-7,once,TGTGCCAGCAGTGGAGAGGGAGGCTACGAGCAGTACTTC,CASSGEGGYEQYF
.,TRBV5-5,TRBJ1-1,.,TGTGCCAGCAGCTTGACGCCAAACACTGAAGCTTTCTTT,CASSLTPNTEAFF
TRBD2,TRBV19,TRBJ2-4,.,TGTGCCAGTAGTATAGAACTAGCGGGAGCCCCAAACATTCAGTACTTC,CASSIELAGAPNIQYF
TRBD1,TRBV10-3,TRBJ2-4,.,TGTGCCATCAGCCAGGGGGTGATCCTAGCCAAAAACATTCAGTACTTC,CAISQGVILAKNIQYF
.,TRBV19,TRBJ2-7,.,TGTGCCAGTAGCTCCCAGGTGGGAGTCGACGAGCAGTACTTC,CASSSQVGVDEQYF
.,TRBV7-8,TRBJ2-4,.,TGTGCCAGCAGCTTAGCGCGCACGGAAAACATTCAGTACTTC,CASSLARTENIQYF
.,TRBV19,TRBJ2-3,.,TGTGCCAGTAGTATACAGGGTTCGGGAGATACGCAGTATTTT,CASSIQGSGDTQYF
.,TRBV6-1,TRBJ2-3,.,TGTGCCAGCAGTCCGGGCACAGATACGCAGTATTTT,CASSPGTDTQYF
TRBD1,TRBV20-1,TRBJ2-3,.,TGCAGTGCTGAGGAGACAGGGGCGCAGTATTTT,CSAEETGAQYF
TRBD1,TRBV7-9,TRBJ1-2,.,TGTGCCAGCAGCGAGGGACAGTTTAACTATGGCTACACCTTC,CASSEGQFNYGYTF
TRBD1,TRBV7-3,TRBJ2-5,.,TGTGCCAGCAGCTTTCGGGACAGGGTGATAGGAGAGACCCAGTACTTC,CASSFRDRVIGETQYF
.,TRBV15,TRBJ2-3,.,TGTGCCACCAGCAGAGGTCCAGACCCTCGGGTAGATACGCAGTATTTT,CATSRGPDPRVDTQYF